A selection of T cell receptor beta chains follows, all from one sample in a study of control samples from healthy donors and cancer patients. Produced via immunoSEQ multiplex PCR; TCRdb's table is partial and in-frame only. The table records around 170,000 clones, around 90% of them present only once. The sample comprised blood. The source of these receptors is a man younger than 40 in good health. CDR3s include the opening cysteine and the closing phenylalanine or tryptophan. The D gene is left open where the match is weak. Size values are once, few and many counts, or a class for expanded clones, and some rows have none.

d_call clone_size j_call v_call cdr3_nt cdr3_aa
NA NA TRBJ1-2 TRBV7-2 TGTGCCAGCAGCGTAAGGCGGGAGGAAGCTAACTATGGCTACACCTTC CASSVRREEANYGYTF
TRBD2 once TRBJ2-1 TRBV6-4 TGTGCCAGCAGCCCACCGGGACTAGCGGGAGCCAATGAGCAGTTCTTC CASSPPGLAGANEQFF
NA NA TRBJ1-3 TRBV9 TGTGCCAGCAGCGCCCACAGGGCGAGCTCTGGAAACACCATATATTTT CASSAHRASSGNTIYF
NA NA TRBJ2-7 TRBV2 TGTGCCAGCAGTGATCAACAGGGCCTCTCCGAGCAGTACTTC CASSDQQGLSEQYF
NA NA TRBJ1-2 TRBV11-2 TGTGCCAGCAGCTTAGGTGGGACATTGACTAGCTATGGCTACACCTTC CASSLGGTLTSYGYTF
TRBD1 NA TRBJ1-3 TRBV5-1 TGCGCCAGCAGCGTTACAGGGGTTTCCTCTGGAAACACCATATATTTT CASSVTGVSSGNTIYF
TRBD2 once TRBJ2-7 TRBV4-1 TGCGCCAGCAGTCAACTAGCGGGAGGTTTCGAGCAGTACTTC CASSQLAGGFEQYF
NA NA TRBJ2-7 TRBV7-9 TGTGCCAGCAGCCTGCCAACAGGGAGGGGGTACTTC CASSLPTGRGYF
NA NA TRBJ2-3 TRBV5-1 TGCGCCAGCAGCGATCCACAACTCGGAGGGGATACGCAGTATTTT CASSDPQLGGDTQYF
NA once TRBJ2-7 TRBV11-2 TGTGCCAGCAGCTTAACAGACAGCGCCTCCTACGAGCAGTACTTC CASSLTDSASYEQYF
NA once TRBJ2-1 TRBV27 TGTGCCAGCAGTTTAGCGGGGAGCTCCTACAATGAGCAGTTCTTC CASSLAGSSYNEQFF
TRBD2 once TRBJ2-2 TRBV9 TGTGCCAGCAGCGTTAGGCTTGAGGGACTAGCGTCTCGACGCACCGGGGAGCTGTTTTTT CASSVRLEGLASRRTGELFF
TRBD1 NA TRBJ2-7 TRBV9 TGTGCCAGCAGCGTAGGAGGGGGCAGGTACGAGCAGTACTTC CASSVGGGRYEQYF
NA NA TRBJ1-1 TRBV20-1 TGCAGTGCTAGAGTCTTAGAAGCTTTCTTT CSARVLEAFF
NA many TRBJ1-5 TRBV6-5 TGTGCCAGCAGTCTCGGACAGTACCGCAATCAGCCCCAGCATTTT CASSLGQYRNQPQHF
NA once TRBJ1-2 TRBV10-3 TGTGCCACAACAACGGTGTCGGGAGGCTACACCTTC CATTTVSGGYTF
TRBD1 few TRBJ1-5 TRBV27 TGTGCCAGCAGTTGGGGACAGGGCGGGACCCAGCATTTT CASSWGQGGTQHF
NA NA TRBJ1-4 TRBV28 TGTGCCAGCACCTTATCCAGGGGCTTCAATGAAAAACTGTTTTTT CASTLSRGFNEKLFF
TRBD2 once TRBJ2-7 TRBV11-2 TGTGCCAGCAGCTTAGAGTCTAGCGGTGAGCAGTACTTC CASSLESSGEQYF
NA NA TRBJ1-2 TRBV10-3 TGTGCCATCAGTGAGACAGGTAGTCACTATGGCTACACCTTC CAISETGSHYGYTF
TRBD2 NA TRBJ2-7 TRBV6-2/TRBV6-3 TGTGCCAGCAGTTACCCGGGACTAGCGGGGACTATGATCTCCTACGAGCAGTACTTC CASSYPGLAGTMISYEQYF
NA NA TRBJ1-4 TRBV21-1 TGTGCCAGCAGCGCACAGGGGGCGGCTAATGAAAAACTGTTTTTT CASSAQGAANEKLFF
TRBD1 NA TRBJ2-1 TRBV27 TGTGCCAGCAGTTGGGACAGGCAGTACAATGAGCAGTTCTTC CASSWDRQYNEQFF
NA NA TRBJ2-1 TRBV12-3/TRBV12-4 TGTGCCAGCAGTTATCAAGTCTATGAGCAGTTCTTC CASSYQVYEQFF
TRBD2 NA TRBJ2-5 TRBV11-2 TGTGCCAGCAGCTTAGTGGGGACTAGCCCTCCCAGGACCCAGTACTTC CASSLVGTSPPRTQYF
NA NA TRBJ1-5 TRBV6-1 TGTGCCAGCAGTGAAGCAATGGGTCAGCCCCAGCATTTT CASSEAMGQPQHF
NA NA TRBJ1-1 TRBV21-1 TGTGCCAGCAGCAAATCGCTGGTTCGGCAAATCACTGAAGCTTTCTTT CASSKSLVRQITEAFF
NA NA TRBJ2-1 TRBV5-1 TGCGCCAGCAGCTTGGGCTTGTTGGACCCCCAGTTCTTC CASSLGLLDPQFF
NA NA TRBJ2-2 TRBV4-1 TGCGCCAGCAGCCCCCGGACGGCGAACACCGGGGAGCTGTTTTTT CASSPRTANTGELFF